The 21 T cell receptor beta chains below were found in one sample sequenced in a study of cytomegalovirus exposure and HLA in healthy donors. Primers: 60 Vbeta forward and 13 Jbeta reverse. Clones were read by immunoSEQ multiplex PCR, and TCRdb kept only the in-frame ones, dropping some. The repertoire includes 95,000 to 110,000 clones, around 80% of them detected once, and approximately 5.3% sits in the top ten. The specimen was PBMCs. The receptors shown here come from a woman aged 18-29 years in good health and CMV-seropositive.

The CDR3 DNA reads TGTGCCAGCAGTGAGGGGGAGGGGGGGCCCAACTATGGCTACACCTTC. Translated: CASSEGEGGPNYGYTF. J is TRBJ1-2 and V is TRBV6-1; weak D call: TRBD1 (6 bases). The CDR3 has 16 residues. Trimming shortened V by 3 bases and J by 2 bases, and 16 bases separated the two germline ends. Looked up from germline, CDR1 is MNHNS and CDR2 is SASEGT.

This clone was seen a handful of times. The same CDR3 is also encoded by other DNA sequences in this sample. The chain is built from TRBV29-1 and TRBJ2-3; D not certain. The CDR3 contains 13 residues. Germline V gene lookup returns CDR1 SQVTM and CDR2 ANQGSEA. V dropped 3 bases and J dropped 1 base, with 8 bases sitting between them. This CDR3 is CSVDLAGTDTQYF. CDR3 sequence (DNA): TGCAGCGTTGATTTGGCCGGCACAGATACGCAGTATTTT.

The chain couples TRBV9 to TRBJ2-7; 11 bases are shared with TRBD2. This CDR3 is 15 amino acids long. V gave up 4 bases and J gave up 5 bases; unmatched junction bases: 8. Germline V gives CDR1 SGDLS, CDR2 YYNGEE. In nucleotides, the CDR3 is TGTGCCAGCAGCCCCAAAGGGACTAGCGGCCACGAGCAGTACTTC. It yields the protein CASSPKGTSGHEQYF.

CDR3 sequence: CASSLGTTHTDTQYF. CDR3 DNA: TGTGCCAGCAGTTTAGGTACCACACACACAGATACGCAGTATTTT. The gene calls are TRBV27 and TRBJ2-3; D is uncertain. CDR1 is MNHEY and CDR2 is SMNVEV in the germline V gene (reference sequence). There are 15 residues in the CDR3. Trimming cost V 2 bases and J 2 bases, with 11 bases left between them.

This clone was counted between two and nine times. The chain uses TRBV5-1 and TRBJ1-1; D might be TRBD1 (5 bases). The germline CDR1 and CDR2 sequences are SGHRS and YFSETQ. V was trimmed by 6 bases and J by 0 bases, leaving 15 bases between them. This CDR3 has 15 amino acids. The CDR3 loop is CASTEGGTMNTEAFF. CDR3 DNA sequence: TGCGCCAGCACGGAGGGAGGGACTATGAACACTGAAGCTTTCTTT.

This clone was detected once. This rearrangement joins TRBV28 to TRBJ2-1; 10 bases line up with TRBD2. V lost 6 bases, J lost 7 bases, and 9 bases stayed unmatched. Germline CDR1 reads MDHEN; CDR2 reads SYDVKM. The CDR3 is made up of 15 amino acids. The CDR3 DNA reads TGTGCCAGCAGCAGAGCTAGCGGGAGTCAGAATGAGCAGTTCTTC. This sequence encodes CASSRASGSQNEQFF.

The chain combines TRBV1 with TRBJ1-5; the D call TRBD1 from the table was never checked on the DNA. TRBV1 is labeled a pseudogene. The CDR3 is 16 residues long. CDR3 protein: CTSSPPPGDVNQPQHF. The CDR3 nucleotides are TGCACCAGCAGCCCCCCCCCAGGGGATGTAAATCAGCCCCAGCATTTT.

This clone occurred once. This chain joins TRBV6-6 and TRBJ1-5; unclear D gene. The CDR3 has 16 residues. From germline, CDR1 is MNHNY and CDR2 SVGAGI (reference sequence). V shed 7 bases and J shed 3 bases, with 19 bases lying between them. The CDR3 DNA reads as TGTGCCAGCACAAACATTAAGGGAGGGCTCAATCAGCCCCAGCATTTT. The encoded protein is CASTNIKGGLNQPQHF.

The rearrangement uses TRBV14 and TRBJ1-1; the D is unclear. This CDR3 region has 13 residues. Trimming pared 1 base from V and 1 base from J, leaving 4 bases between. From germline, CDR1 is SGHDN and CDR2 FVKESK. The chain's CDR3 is CASSQGRNTEAFF. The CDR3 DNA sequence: TGTGCCAGCAGCCAAGGTAGGAACACTGAAGCTTTCTTT.

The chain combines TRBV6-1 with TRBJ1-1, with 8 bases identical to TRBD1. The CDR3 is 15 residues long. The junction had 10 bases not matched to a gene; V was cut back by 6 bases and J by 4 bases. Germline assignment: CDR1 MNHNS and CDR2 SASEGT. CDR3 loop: CASRLQGAGGTEAFF. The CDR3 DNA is TGTGCCAGCAGGCTTCAGGGGGCAGGGGGCACTGAAGCTTTCTTT.

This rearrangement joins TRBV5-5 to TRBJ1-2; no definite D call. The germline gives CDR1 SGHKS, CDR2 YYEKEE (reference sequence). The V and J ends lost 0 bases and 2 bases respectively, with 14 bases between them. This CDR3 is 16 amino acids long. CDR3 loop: CASSLESWTLNYGYTF. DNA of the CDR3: TGTGCCAGCAGCTTGGAGTCTTGGACTCTCAACTATGGCTACACCTTC.

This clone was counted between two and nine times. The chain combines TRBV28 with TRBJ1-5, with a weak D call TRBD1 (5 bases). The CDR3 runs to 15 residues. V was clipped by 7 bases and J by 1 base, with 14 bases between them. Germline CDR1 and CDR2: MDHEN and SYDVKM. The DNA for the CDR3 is TGTGCCAGCAATCAGAAGGGGCGGAGCAATCAGCCCCAGCATTTT. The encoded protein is CASNQKGRSNQPQHF.

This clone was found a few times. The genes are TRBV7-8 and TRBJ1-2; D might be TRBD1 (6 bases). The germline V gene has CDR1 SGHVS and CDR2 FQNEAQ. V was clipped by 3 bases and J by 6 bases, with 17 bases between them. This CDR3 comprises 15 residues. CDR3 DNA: TGTGCCAGCAGCTTGACCGTGGGGGCGGGTAATGGCTACACCTTC. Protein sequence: CASSLTVGAGNGYTF.

CDR3 DNA sequence: TGTGCCCTCGGAGAACTTGGCAATCAGCCCCAGCATTTT. It is translated as CALGELGNQPQHF. The V call is TRBV6-1, the J call TRBJ1-5; D unresolved. Germline V gene sequence: CDR1 MNHNS, CDR2 SASEGT. CDR3 size: 13 residues. The germline V and J ends were trimmed by 11 bases and 2 bases, with 13 bases remaining between them.

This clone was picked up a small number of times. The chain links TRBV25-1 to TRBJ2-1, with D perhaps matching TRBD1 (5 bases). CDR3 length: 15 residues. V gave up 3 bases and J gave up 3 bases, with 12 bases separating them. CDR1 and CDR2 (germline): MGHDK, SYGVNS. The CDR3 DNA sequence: TGTGCCAGCAGTGAGCAGGGTCCCCGCTACAATGAGCAGTTCTTC. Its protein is CASSEQGPRYNEQFF.

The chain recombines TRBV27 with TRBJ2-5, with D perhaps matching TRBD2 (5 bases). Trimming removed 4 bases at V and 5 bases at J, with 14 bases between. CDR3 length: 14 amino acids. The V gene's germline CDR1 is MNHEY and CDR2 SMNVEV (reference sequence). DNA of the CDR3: TGTGCCAGCAGTTCACTAGTGGATTGGGAGACCCAGTACTTC. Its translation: CASSSLVDWETQYF.

For the CDR3, the DNA is TGTGCCAGCAGTATCCAGGGACTAGCTTCTCCCTACGAGCAGTACTTC. The encoded protein is CASSIQGLASPYEQYF. This chain links TRBV27 with TRBJ2-7; 9 nucleotides line up with TRBD2. The V gene end was trimmed by 5 bases and the J gene end by 2 bases; junction bases not matched to a gene: 10. Germline lookup yields CDR1 MNHEY and CDR2 SMNVEV (reference sequence). The CDR3 covers 16 residues.

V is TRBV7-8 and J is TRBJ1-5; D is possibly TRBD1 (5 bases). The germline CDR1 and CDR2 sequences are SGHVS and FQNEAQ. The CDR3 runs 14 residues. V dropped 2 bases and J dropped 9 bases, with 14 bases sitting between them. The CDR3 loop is CASSLQGRRRPQHF. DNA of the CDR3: TGTGCCAGCAGCTTACAGGGCCGCCGACGGCCCCAGCATTTT. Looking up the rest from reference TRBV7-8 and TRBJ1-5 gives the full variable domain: GAGVSQSPRYKVAKRGQDVALRCDPISGHVSLFWYQQALGQGPEFLTYFQNEAQLDKSGLPSDRFFAERPEGSVSTLKIQRTQQEDSAVYLCASSLQGRRRPQHFGDGTRLSIL.

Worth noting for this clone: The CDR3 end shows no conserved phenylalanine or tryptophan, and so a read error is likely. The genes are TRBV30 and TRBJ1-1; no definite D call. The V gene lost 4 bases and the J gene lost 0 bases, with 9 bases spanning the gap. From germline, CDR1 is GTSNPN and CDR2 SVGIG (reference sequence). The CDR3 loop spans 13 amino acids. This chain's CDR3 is CAWNAGLNTEAFV. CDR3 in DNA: TGTGCCTGGAATGCAGGCTTGAACACTGAAGCTTTCGTT.

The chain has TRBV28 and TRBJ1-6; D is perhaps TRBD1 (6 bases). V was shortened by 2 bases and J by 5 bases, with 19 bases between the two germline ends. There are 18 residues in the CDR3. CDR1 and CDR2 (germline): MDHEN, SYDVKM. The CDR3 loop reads CASSLDLGASMDNSPLHF. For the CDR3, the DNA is TGTGCCAGCAGTTTAGATTTGGGGGCTAGTATGGATAATTCACCCCTCCACTTT.

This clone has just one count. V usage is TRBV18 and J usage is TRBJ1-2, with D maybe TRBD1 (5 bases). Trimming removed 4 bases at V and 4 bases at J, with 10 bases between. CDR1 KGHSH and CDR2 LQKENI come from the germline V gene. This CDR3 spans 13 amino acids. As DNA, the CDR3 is TGTGCCAGCTCACTACAGGAAATCTATGGCTACACCTTC. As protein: CASSLQEIYGYTF. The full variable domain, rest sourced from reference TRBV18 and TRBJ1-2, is NAGVMQNPRHLVRRRGQEARLRCSPMKGHSHVYWYRQLPEEGLKFMVYLQKENIIDESGMPKERFSAEFPKEGPSILRIQQVVRGDSAAYFCASSLQEIYGYTFGSGTRLTVV.